The T cell receptor (beta chain) described here comes from a study of cytomegalovirus exposure and HLA in healthy donors (TCRdb year 2017). Turning to the overall study: In an earlier analysis of around 540 of the donors, around 290 Gb of sequence data and approximately 120 million unique TCR beta sequences from about 179 million T cells were reported. Among the approximately 400 genotyped donors, more than 70% belonged to the genetic ancestry cluster associated with self-reported Caucasian donors. Typing coverage differed by locus: A, B, C, DRB1 and DQB1 were typed in about 629-640 donors, DQA1 in about 500, DPA1 in some 610, and DPB1 in just under 490. Approximately 310 gigabases of sequencing data and tens of millions of unique TCR sequences were included in an early release covering about 700 HLA-typed donors. HLA typing covered class I and class II loci at four-digit resolution. A later analysis re-analyzed previously published TCR beta repertoires from 600 to 850 donors and added high-resolution HLA genotyping to study TCR occurrence patterns. To predict cytomegalovirus infection status, the study brought together high-throughput TCR immunosequencing, statistical association of individual TCRs with disease status, and machine learning. Because of strong linkage in the cohort, roughly five DR-DQ haplotypes were treated as single units for association and clustering. Along with the approximately 600-subject first cohort, a separate validation cohort of over a hundred different subjects was used. Alongside the repertoire data, information on donor age, sex, ethnicity and CMV serostatus was compiled. The study profiled the T cell repertoires of fewer than 850 subjects by immunosequencing and related them to cytomegalovirus serostatus. All discovery cohort repertoires had been generated on a single sequencing platform. A later genetic analysis took genome-wide SNP genotypes for about 65% of the roughly 670 donors and used that subset as a discovery cohort. The study aimed to test whether cataloging public T cell receptors could reveal signatures of past pathogen exposure. Across 398 genotyped donors of the cohort, an average of roughly 250,000 unique TCR beta nucleotide sequences per donor were sequenced, and 15% to 20% of those sequences were non-productive. In an earlier analysis of 587 of the donors, high-throughput TCR beta sequencing was used to judge whether each TCR beta V gene segment behaved as functional or pseudogenic. In the later analysis, no new phenotypic data were used to find candidate immune exposures; instead, reliance was placed on TCR beta sequences and their occurrence across donors.

The method behind the library was the immunoSEQ multiplex PCR assay. A mixture of 60 forward primers for TCR Vbeta segments and 13 reverse primers for TCR Jbeta segments was used in the multiplex PCR. The CDR3 region of rearranged TCR beta genes was amplified from genomic DNA with a multiplex PCR assay. Amplified TCR beta libraries were sequenced as 87-base-pair reads on the Illumina HiSeq System. The study's processing was this. Across the 640 or so repertoires, a later analysis counted some 81 million unique TCR beta chains, roughly 11 million of which were shared by at least two donors. Raw reads were error-corrected and collapsed into unique sequences by a nearest-neighbor algorithm in which closely related sequences were merged to remove PCR and sequencing errors. Alignment of CDR3 sequences to IMGT reference sequences was used to assign V, D and J gene segments. For a sequence to be retained, at least a six-nucleotide match to both a V gene segment and a J gene segment was required. A rearrangement counted as productive if the CDR3 had no stop codons and remained in frame with V and J, and every other rearrangement counted as non-productive. CDR3 was defined by IMGT convention, running from the second conserved V-encoded cysteine to the conserved J-encoded phenylalanine. The earlier analysis of roughly 590 of the donors excluded any sequence lacking an unambiguous match to a single V gene segment. An earlier analysis of about 600 of the donors called V segments functional above 56.7% productive rearrangements and segregating when the between-donor standard deviation exceeded 5%. A statistical classification framework was developed to diagnose cytomegalovirus status using the catalog of TCR beta chain sequences. A later analysis assigned V and J genes by comparing TCR nucleotide sequences with IMGT/GENE-DB human TR gene sequences. A later analysis assigned CDR3 sequences and most-parsimonious VDJ recombination scenarios with the TCRdist pipeline. In a later analysis, each TCR beta chain was defined by its CDR3 amino acid sequence together with its V-gene family, and reads without a unique V-gene family were excluded. As a way to deal with suspected cross-contamination and a sequencing artifact, a later analysis dropped 640 or so nucleotide sequences that were highly shared and had low generation probability. In a later analysis, a clonal expansion index was calculated for each public chain from normalized within-repertoire ranks of inferred template counts. Generation probabilities in a later analysis came from a VDJ recombination model fitted to out-of-frame rearrangements, and those results were checked against IGoR. Hypergeometric tests were used in a later analysis to score TCR-TCR, TCR-HLA and TCR-CMV co-occurrence, with a repertoire-size bias correction applied to the TCR pairs. A later analysis estimated false discovery rates by permuting HLA or CMV assignments 20 times. A later analysis grouped co-occurring TCRs with DBSCAN, adding TCRdist sequence similarity when clustering within HLA-allele-positive subsets. Co-occurrence clustering excluded repertoires with fewer than 30,000 or more than 120,000 public chains, plus five with anomalous nucleotide sharing. TCRdb mirrors the immuneACCESS table, restricted to in-frame sequences. Some clones are absent from its copies; in checked studies, under half trace to an unresolved V gene, and the reason for the others is unknown. That table gives V, J and clone size, and the DNA gave D and trimming. The sample table holds under 200,000 clones, of which less than 80% were seen once. Around 4.8% of the sample is taken by the ten largest.

In total, around 600 healthy bone marrow donors made up the cohort. Cohort members were all nominally healthy when sampled, although unrecorded immune exposures were likely present. The donor was CMV seropositive and was included in the group of 289 seropositive cohort members. A peripheral blood sample was collected from each donor, and TCR beta sequencing was performed on peripheral blood mononuclear cells. Genomic DNA extraction from the blood cell samples was performed with the Qiagen DNeasy Blood Extraction Kit. The paper's findings and limits, for the study overall: In a later analysis, HLA-associated TCR beta chains were found to be more clonally expanded and to have lower generation probabilities than equally common non-associated chains. A later analysis associated some 17,000 TCR beta sequences with specific HLA alleles at a false discovery rate of 0.05. Because counts were too low, under 20 rarely observed V segments, including chromosome 9 orphons, were left out of the earlier analysis of a few hundred of the donors. In a later genetic analysis, fewer N-insertions in productive TCRs were reported among donors in an Asian-associated ancestry cluster than the approximately 710-donor mean. A group of highly shared sequence variants was considered likely to be a technical artifact of the sequencing pipeline. In this cohort, only TCR beta chains were sequenced, and detectable features were limited by the absence of alpha or paired-chain data. Most TCR sequences were seen in very few donors, while some public TCRs were found in many individuals. In vitro tests confirmed that a few of the cytomegalovirus-associated TCR beta chains recognize cytomegalovirus antigens. In the study, around 150 TCR beta chains were listed as associated with cytomegalovirus. An earlier analysis of approximately 500 of the donors showed that most TCR beta V segments appeared in productive rearrangements either about 90% or about 30% of the time, which broadly matched IMGT annotations. The presence/absence analyses assumed that sequencing depth was roughly uniform across donors, and that assumption may not be true. According to a later analysis, TCR association rates differed among HLA loci, with DRB1 alleles showing the most associated TCRs and HLA-C alleles showing the fewest. CMV serostatus was the only immune exposure information available for the cohort. The classifier was reported to diagnose cytomegalovirus status with high specificity and sensitivity in both the original and validation cohorts. Because HLA typing was missing for some donors at each locus, association tests included only the typed subset. A further reported finding was that TCR beta sequences accurately predicted the HLA-A and HLA-B alleles for most subjects in the first cohort. According to a later analysis, most CMV-associated TCR beta chains appeared to be HLA-restricted, and the HLA associations seemed to be driven largely by CMV exposure. Some IMGT-functional V segments, including TRBV6-2 and TRBV6-3, could not be distinguished by the 87-base-pair reads and were therefore excluded. In a later genetic analysis, a missense DCLRE1C variant was associated with V-gene and J-gene trimming of TCR beta chains, and the association was replicated in an independent cohort. According to the authors, the approach could potentially be generalized to other disease states and immunological phenotypes. Linkage disequilibrium might explain the correlated functional status among segregating V segments, but an unknown experimental factor could not be excluded. A later analysis reported that several top co-occurrence clusters appeared linked to parvovirus B19, influenza, CMV and Epstein-Barr virus. Assigning TCR associations to individual alleles was difficult when HLA alleles, especially DR and DQ, strongly co-occurred.

On this clone: The target of this receptor is not known. Per-nucleotide qualities are absent, and no much larger clonotype sits a single base away.

Sequences MNHNY (CDR1) and SVGAGI (CDR2) are obtained from the germline V gene (reference sequence). The junction carries 16 bases between V and J, which are trimmed by 5 bases and 3 bases respectively. The CDR3 runs 16 amino acids, cysteine and phenylalanine included. Only CDR3 DNA is held: 48 bases, read in frame from base 1. Here the chain combines TRBV6-6 and TRBJ2-2; a weak D assignment points to TRBD2 (5 bases agree). Sequencing was performed on PBMCs. This clonotype was obtained from a woman in her thirties in good health and CMV-seropositive. The CDR3 region reads CASSHRTGAYTGELFF. At the DNA level, the sequence is TGTGCCAGCAGTCATCGGACTGGAGCATACACCGGGGAGCTGTTTTTT.